The source of this TCR beta chain is a study of T cell responses to AZD1222 COVID-19 vaccine. General study results and limits: Among spike-specific TCRs, nearly half reportedly target unmutated variant regions. Only five to seven AZD1222 recipients were seropositive at baseline. Vaccination with two AZD1222 doses was followed by a rise in Spike-specific TCR breadth and depth.

Sequencing was performed with immunoSEQ multiplex PCR; in TCRdb, only in-frame clones are kept and a portion is missing. The repertoire holds 120,000 to 150,000 clones, around 88% seen once, with around 3% in the top ten. With respect to this clone: Its matching antigen is unknown.

This sequence was found in an adult in good health. The sample was peripheral blood, taken on day 0 of AZD1222 vaccination.

This CDR3 reads CSVGGVAALTRADTQYF. As DNA, the CDR3 is TGCAGCGTTGGGGGTGTAGCGGCCCTCACGAGGGCAGATACGCAGTATTTT. This chain links TRBV29-1 with TRBJ2-3; the D gene is possibly TRBD2 (6 bases). Between the trimmed V and J ends, which lost 4 bases and 4 bases, there was a span of 24 bases. Germline V gene sequence: CDR1 SQVTM, CDR2 ANQGSEA. This CDR3 has 17 residues.